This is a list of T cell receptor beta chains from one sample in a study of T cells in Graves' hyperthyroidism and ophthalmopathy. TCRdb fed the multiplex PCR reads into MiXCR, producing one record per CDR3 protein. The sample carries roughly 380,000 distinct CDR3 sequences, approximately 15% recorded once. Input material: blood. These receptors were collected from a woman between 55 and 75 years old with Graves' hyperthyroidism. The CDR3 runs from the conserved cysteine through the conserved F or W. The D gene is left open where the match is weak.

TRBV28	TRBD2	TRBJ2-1	CASSSRLAGGRNEQFF
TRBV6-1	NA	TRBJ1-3	CASDTDSSGNTIYF
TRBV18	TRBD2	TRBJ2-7	CASSPDAGAYSGEQYF
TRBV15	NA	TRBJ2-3	CATSRVGGVVSDTQYF
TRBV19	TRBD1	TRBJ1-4	CASRVGQVNEKLFF
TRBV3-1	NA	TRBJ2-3	CASSQDGRSTDTQYF
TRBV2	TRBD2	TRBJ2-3	CASRKSPGLAGKTDTQYF
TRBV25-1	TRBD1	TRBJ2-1	CARKKGQGQGANEQFF
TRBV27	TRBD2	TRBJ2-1	CASSPGLAGFNEQFF
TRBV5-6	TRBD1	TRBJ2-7	CASSLAYRGIHEQYF
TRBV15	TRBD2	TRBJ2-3	CATSRGQGRGGSGTDTQYF
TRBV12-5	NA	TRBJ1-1	CASDAATEAFF
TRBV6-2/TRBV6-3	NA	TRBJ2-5	CASSSHGTGEETQYF
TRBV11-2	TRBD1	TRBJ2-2	CASSSLRGQQAGELFF
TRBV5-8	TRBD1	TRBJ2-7	CASSRSGTGSYEQYF
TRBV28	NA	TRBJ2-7	CASSTRHIYEQYF
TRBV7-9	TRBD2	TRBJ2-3	CASRIAGDSTDTQYF
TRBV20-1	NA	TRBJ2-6	CSARGSGANVLTF
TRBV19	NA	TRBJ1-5	CASSVNNQPQHF
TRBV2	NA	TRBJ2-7	CASSPSLGSLRSYEQYF
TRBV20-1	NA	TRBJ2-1	CSARGAGWSYNEQFF
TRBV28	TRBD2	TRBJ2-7	CASSFPTSSSYEQYF
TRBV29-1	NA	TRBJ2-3	CSVKPRPDTQYF
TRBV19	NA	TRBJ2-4	CASKAGTLGAKNIQYF
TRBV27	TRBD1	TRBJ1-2	CASSGPGTGARKWGYTF
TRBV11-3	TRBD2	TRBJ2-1	CASSLGGSDNEQFF